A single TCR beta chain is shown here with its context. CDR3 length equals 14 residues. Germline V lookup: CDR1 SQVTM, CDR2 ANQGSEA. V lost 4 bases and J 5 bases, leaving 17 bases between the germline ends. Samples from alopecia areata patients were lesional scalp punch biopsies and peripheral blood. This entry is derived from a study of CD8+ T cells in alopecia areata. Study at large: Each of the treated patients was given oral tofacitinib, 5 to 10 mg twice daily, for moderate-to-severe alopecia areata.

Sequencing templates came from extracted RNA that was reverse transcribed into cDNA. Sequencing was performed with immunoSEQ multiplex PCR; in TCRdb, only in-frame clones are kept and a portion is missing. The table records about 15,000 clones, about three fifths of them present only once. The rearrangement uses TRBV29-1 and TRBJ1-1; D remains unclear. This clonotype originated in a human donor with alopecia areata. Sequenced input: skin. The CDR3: CSVGVFEGATEAFF. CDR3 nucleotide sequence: TGCAGCGTTGGAGTATTCGAGGGAGCTACTGAAGCTTTCTTT.